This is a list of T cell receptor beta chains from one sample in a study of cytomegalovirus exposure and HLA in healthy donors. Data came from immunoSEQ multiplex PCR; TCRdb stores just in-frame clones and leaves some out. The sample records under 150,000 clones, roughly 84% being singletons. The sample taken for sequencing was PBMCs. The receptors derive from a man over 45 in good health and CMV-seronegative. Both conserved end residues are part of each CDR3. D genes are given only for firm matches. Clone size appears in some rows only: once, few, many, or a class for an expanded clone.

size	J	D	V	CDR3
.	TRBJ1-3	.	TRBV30	CALLSDSGNTIYF
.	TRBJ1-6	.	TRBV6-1	CASRIARLANSPLHF
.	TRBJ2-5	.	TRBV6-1	CASSEPGETQYF
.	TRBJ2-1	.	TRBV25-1	CASSELKDTLRSEQFF
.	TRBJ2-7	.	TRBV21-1	CASSKEEGQGFYEQYF
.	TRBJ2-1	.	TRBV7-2	CASSLRRWSYNEQFF
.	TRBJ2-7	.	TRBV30	CAWSVSRTFGDEQYF
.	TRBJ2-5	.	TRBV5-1	CASRSTGKQTQYF
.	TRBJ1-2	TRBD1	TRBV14	CASSQWTGPAVGYTF
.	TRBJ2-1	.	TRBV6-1	CASSEGSLKKYNEQFF
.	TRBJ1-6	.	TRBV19	CASSISGTGNSPLHF
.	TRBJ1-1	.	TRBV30	CAWRLAGVAEAFF
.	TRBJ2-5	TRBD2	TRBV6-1	CASKGWRGAWETQYF
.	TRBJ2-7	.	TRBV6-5	CASSSTSRREQYF
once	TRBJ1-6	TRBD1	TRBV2	CASSPIWGTENSPLHF
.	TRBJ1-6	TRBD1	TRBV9	CASSVMTGGTSSPLHF
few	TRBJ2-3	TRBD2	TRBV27	CASSLVLAGGPDTQYF
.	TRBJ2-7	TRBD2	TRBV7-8	CASSPSGGPYEQYF
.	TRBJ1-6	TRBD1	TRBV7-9	CASSLRQGANNSPLHF
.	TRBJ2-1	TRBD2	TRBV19	CASSIFGLAGGPSYNEQFF
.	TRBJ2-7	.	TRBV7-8	CASSLRSGTLSHEQYF
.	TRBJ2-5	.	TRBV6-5	CASSTSGTPMETQYF
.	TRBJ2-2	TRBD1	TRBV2	CASSIGQGAGELFF
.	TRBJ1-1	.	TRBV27	CAGSRTGQLNTEAFF
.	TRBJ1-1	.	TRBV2	CASSEGGSEAFF
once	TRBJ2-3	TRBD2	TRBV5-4	CASSSKPLAGRTDTQYF
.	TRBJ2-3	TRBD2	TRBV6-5	CASSSGLSPDTQYF
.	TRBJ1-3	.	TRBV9	CASSVADSGNTIYF
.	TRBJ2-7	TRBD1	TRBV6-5	CASSRLGTAYEQYF
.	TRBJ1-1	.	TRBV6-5	CASSYGWTEGTEAFF
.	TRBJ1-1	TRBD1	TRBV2	CASSSRQGALDTEAFF
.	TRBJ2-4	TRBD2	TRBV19	CASSIETASGFTSKNIQYF
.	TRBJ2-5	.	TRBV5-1	CASSLQGSQQETQYF
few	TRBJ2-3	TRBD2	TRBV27	CASRTSGIDTQYF
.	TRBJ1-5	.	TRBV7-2	CASSPYNQPQHF
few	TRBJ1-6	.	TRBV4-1	CASSQGNRVGSPLHF
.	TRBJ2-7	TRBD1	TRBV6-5	CASSYSRTGNEQYF
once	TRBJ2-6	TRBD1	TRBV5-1	CASSPRTGSGANVLTF
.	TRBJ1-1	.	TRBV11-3	CASSVGERPAFF
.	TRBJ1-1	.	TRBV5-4	CASTLGGGTVGTEAFF
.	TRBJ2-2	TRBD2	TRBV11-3	CASSLTSGGAVGELFF
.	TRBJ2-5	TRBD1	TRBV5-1	CASSLQGALRETQYF
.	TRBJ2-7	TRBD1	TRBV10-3	CAISPGTGYEQYF
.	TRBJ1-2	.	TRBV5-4	CASSLARLGTSRGYTF
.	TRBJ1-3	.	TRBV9	CASSVAPGSGNTIYF
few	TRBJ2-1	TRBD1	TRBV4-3	CASSLGQGDDGNEQFF
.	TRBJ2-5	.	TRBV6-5	CASSYSPGDQETQYF
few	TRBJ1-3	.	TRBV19	CASSIDGAASRNTIYF
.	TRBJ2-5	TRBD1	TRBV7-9	CASSSDRGRETQYF
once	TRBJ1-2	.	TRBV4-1	CASSQGQGSNYGYTF
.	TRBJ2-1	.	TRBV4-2	CASSQQPGNSYNEQFF
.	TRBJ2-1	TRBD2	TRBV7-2	CASSLTSGVYNEQFF
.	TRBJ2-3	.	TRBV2	CASSSVDTQYF
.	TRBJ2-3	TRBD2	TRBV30	CAWSAWRGTSDTQYF
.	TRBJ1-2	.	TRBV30	CAWSVHLARWGRYGYTF
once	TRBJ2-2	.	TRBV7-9	CASSEEGYGGELFF
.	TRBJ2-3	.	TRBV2	CAVPTRLPRDTQYF
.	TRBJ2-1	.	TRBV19	CASSIPDRQQFF
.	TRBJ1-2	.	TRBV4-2	CASSQDLTGYGYTF